One and the same sample provided the 21 T cell receptor beta chains below, sequenced in a study of graft-versus-host responses after intestinal transplantation. These TCRs are of unknown antigen specificity. Assay: immunoSEQ multiplex PCR; the TCRdb copy retains only in-frame clones and omits some. The sample has more than 95,000 clones; about 90% are singletons. Sequences were derived from unstimulated CD4+ T cells sorted from spleen or lymph node cells, sampled before intestinal transplant. The receptors were sampled from a human donor who received an intestinal transplant.

This chain joins TRBV6-6 and TRBJ2-1, with TRBD2 as a possible D gene (5 bases). This CDR3 comprises 12 residues. Germline V gene lookup returns CDR1 MNHNY and CDR2 SVGAGI (reference sequence). V was cut by 2 bases and J by 6 bases, with 5 bases left in between. The CDR3 DNA follows: TGTGCCAGCAGTTACAGCGGCAATGAGCAGTTCTTC. Translated, it gives CASSYSGNEQFF.

Note on this clone: Likely a read error: the CDR3 ends without its conserved phenylalanine or tryptophan. The rearrangement links TRBV27 to TRBJ2-7, with TRBD1 as a possible D gene (6 bases). Germline-derived CDR1 and CDR2 are MNHEY and SMNVEV (reference sequence). Deletions cut 3 bases from V and 1 base from J, with 16 bases between. The CDR3 is 16 residues long. The CDR3 loop reads CASSFFPGAESYEQYL. CDR3 DNA: TGTGCCAGCAGTTTTTTCCCAGGGGCGGAATCCTACGAGCAGTACCTC.

This chain uses TRBV6-5 with TRBJ1-2; D gene unclear. The CDR3 has 13 residues. CDR1 MNHEY and CDR2 SVGAGI come from the germline V gene. V dropped 8 bases and J dropped 4 bases, with 14 bases sitting between them. CDR3 coding DNA: TGTGCCAGCCAAGCCGGCAGAGGCTATGGCTACACCTTC. It encodes CASQAGRGYGYTF.

The chain is built from TRBV6-5 and TRBJ1-2; a weak D match, TRBD1 (5 bases). CDR1 and CDR2 from the germline V gene are MNHEY and SVGAGI. Trimming cost V 5 bases and J 7 bases, with 17 bases left between them. The length of the CDR3 is 14 residues. The DNA for the CDR3 is TGTGCCAGCAGTGAAGGCCTGGGGCTGGGTGGCTACACCTTC. It codes for CASSEGLGLGGYTF.

This rearrangement joins TRBV5-5 to TRBJ2-5, with D maybe TRBD1 (6 bases). This CDR3 comprises 16 residues. CDR1 and CDR2 from the germline V gene are SGHKS and YYEKEE (reference sequence). V lost 0 bases and J lost 0, with 12 bases in between. This CDR3 reads CASSLAIGQYQETQYF. The CDR3 coding sequence is TGTGCCAGCAGCTTGGCCATTGGACAGTACCAAGAGACCCAGTACTTC.

This clone was found once. A read error may produce the germline difference seen at one junction end. The CDR3 reads CSARGRLGVIF. The CDR3 DNA sequence: TGCAGTGCTAGAGGTCGGCTAGGAGTGATCTTC. The chain carries TRBV20-1 and TRBJ2-1; D unresolved. This CDR3 has 11 amino acids. CDR1 is DFQATT, CDR2 SNEGSKA, per germline (reference sequence).

V usage is TRBV5-4 and J usage is TRBJ2-3, with TRBD2 matching 7 bases. With V trimmed by 0 bases and J by 1 base, 8 bases remained unmatched. The CDR3 contains 17 residues. Germline V gene lookup returns CDR1 SGHNT and CDR2 YYREEE (reference sequence). The CDR3 is CASSLGLLATRTDTQYF. DNA for the CDR3: TGTGCCAGCAGCTTGGGCCTACTAGCGACCCGCACAGATACGCAGTATTTT.

This chain uses TRBV12-2 with TRBJ2-3; the D call in the table, TRBD2, was not verified against the DNA. TRBV12-2 is marked as a pseudogene. The CDR3 covers 16 residues. CDR3: CASRLACSSFTDTQYF. The CDR3, as DNA: TGTGCAAGTCGCTTAGCATGTTCTAGCTTCACAGATACGCAGTATTTT.

The chain recombines TRBV4-2 with TRBJ2-3; D remains unclear. The germline CDR1 and CDR2 sequences are LGHNA and YNFKEQ. The length of the CDR3 is 14 residues. V was pared by 0 bases and J by 1 base, with 5 bases between. CDR3 nucleotide sequence: TGTGCCAGCAGCCAAGATCAGGGCACAGATACGCAGTATTTT. Its protein is CASSQDQGTDTQYF.

The chain recombines TRBV27 with TRBJ2-7, with TRBD2 as a possible D gene (6 bases). Germline loops: CDR1 MNHEY, CDR2 SMNVEV (reference sequence). V lost 5 bases, J lost 3 bases, and 14 bases lay in between. The CDR3 has 14 amino acids. The CDR3, as DNA: TGTGCCAGCAGTCCTCTCGGGACTCACTACGAGCAGTACTTC. Translation gives CASSPLGTHYEQYF.

This clone has a single count. The chain is built from TRBV18 and TRBJ2-1; unclear D gene. Trimming pared 2 bases from V and 8 bases from J, leaving 4 bases between. Per the germline V gene, CDR1 is KGHSH and CDR2 is LQKENI. This CDR3 region has 11 residues. The CDR3 nucleotides are TGTGCCAGCTCACCATCCCATGAGCAGTTCTTC. Its protein product is CASSPSHEQFF.

The rearrangement links TRBV27 to TRBJ2-1, with D possibly being TRBD2 (6 bases). The germline V and J ends were trimmed by 5 bases and 3 bases, with 17 bases remaining between them. CDR3 length: 16 residues. Germline CDR1 reads MNHEY; CDR2 reads SMNVEV (reference sequence). This CDR3 reads CASSPSSGANYNEQFF. CDR3 nucleotides: TGTGCCAGCAGTCCCTCATCGGGAGCCAACTACAATGAGCAGTTCTTC.

This clone came up once. The V call is TRBV7-7, the J call TRBJ2-1; 7 nucleotides agree with TRBD1. Per the germline V gene, CDR1 is SSHAT and CDR2 is FNYEAQ (reference sequence). CDR3 length: 15 residues. Trimming cost V 5 bases and J 10 bases; bases outside gene matches: 14. CDR3 residues: CASSQYRGLGEEQFF. The CDR3 DNA sequence: TGTGCCAGCAGCCAATACAGGGGTCTGGGGGAGGAGCAGTTCTTC.

The chain uses TRBV10-1 and TRBJ2-7; D might be TRBD2 (5 bases). The CDR3 extends over 13 amino acids. Deletions cut 6 bases from V and 6 bases from J, with 15 bases between. CDR1 and CDR2 from the germline V gene are WNHNN and SYGVQD (reference sequence). The CDR3, as DNA: TGCGCCAGCAGCTCGTCCCGTACTAGCGAGCAGTACTTC. Residues: CASSSSRTSEQYF.

This chain uses TRBV7-9 with TRBJ2-1; D unresolved. The V end lost 4 bases, the J end lost 4 bases, and 17 bases lay between the germline ends. Germline CDR1 reads SEHNR; CDR2 reads FQNEAQ (reference sequence). The CDR3 totals 16 residues. CDR3 sequence: CASSSWFDLQYNEQFF. The CDR3 DNA sequence: TGTGCCAGCAGCTCGTGGTTTGACCTTCAATACAATGAGCAGTTCTTC.

This rearrangement joins TRBV9 to TRBJ1-1, with D possibly being TRBD1 (6 bases). The CDR3 length is 13 residues. Germline V CDR1 and CDR2: SGDLS, YYNGEE. Trimming pared 3 bases from V and 4 bases from J, leaving 10 bases between. The CDR3 reads CASSGTGTTEAFF. The DNA for the CDR3 is TGTGCCAGCAGCGGCACAGGGACCACTGAAGCTTTCTTT.

V gene TRBV6-5 combines with J gene TRBJ2-5; tentatively, D is TRBD1 or TRBD2 (6 bases each). Germline CDR1 reads MNHEY; CDR2 reads SVGAGI. Trimming removed 7 bases at V and 5 bases at J, with 17 bases between. The length of the CDR3 is 14 residues. The CDR3 DNA follows: TGTGCCAGCACCCTGCTTGGGGGGCGTGAGACCCAGTACTTC. Its translation is CASTLLGGRETQYF.

This rearrangement joins TRBV7-2 to TRBJ2-7, with D perhaps matching TRBD1 (6 bases). This CDR3 has 15 amino acids. Germline CDR1 is SGHTA and CDR2 is FQGNSA. Trimming took off 3 bases at V and 2 bases at J, with 14 bases between the two ends. In DNA, the CDR3 is TGTGCCAGCAGCTTCCTCCCGCGGACAGCCTACGAGCAGTACTTC. This sequence encodes CASSFLPRTAYEQYF.

This clone has a handful of counts. This sequence joins TRBV9 and TRBJ2-2; 7 nucleotides agree with TRBD2. The junction had 6 bases not matched to a gene; V was cut back by 5 bases and J by 2 bases. The germline V gene has CDR1 SGDLS and CDR2 YYNGEE. This CDR3 region has 15 residues. DNA for the CDR3: TGTGCCAGCAGGGTTAGCGGGTATAACACCGGGGAGCTGTTTTTT. This sequence encodes CASRVSGYNTGELFF.

The chain uses TRBV11-1 and TRBJ1-3; TRBD1 is a possible D gene (5 bases). The CDR3 has 14 residues. Germline V CDR1 and CDR2: SGHAT, FQDESV (reference sequence). Trimming cost V 5 bases and J 2 bases, with 10 bases left between them. CDR3 in amino acids: CASSGRGTGNTIYF. CDR3 DNA sequence: TGTGCCAGCAGCGGTAGGGGAACTGGAAACACCATATATTTT.

CDR3 coding DNA: TGTGCCAGCAGCTTGGGAGGACAGGGTTTTTACGAGCAGTACTTC. Encoded protein: CASSLGGQGFYEQYF. The V and J genes are TRBV5-5 and TRBJ2-7; the match to TRBD1 covers 8 bases. Germline V lookup: CDR1 SGHKS, CDR2 YYEKEE (reference sequence). The CDR3 contains 15 residues. After removal of 0 bases from V and 4 bases from J, the junction contained 6 bases not matched to a gene.